Sequencing of this T cell receptor beta chain was carried out in a study of T cell responses to AZD1222 COVID-19 vaccine. General study findings and limits: Spike-specific TCR breadth and depth both grew after two AZD1222 doses. The donor group comprised mostly white British people and more females; the analysis possibly underestimated clonal diversity.

Comments on this clone: Its antigen is not known.

Generated by immunoSEQ multiplex PCR, the TCRdb table keeps only in-frame clones and is missing some. The sample lists approximately 150,000 clones; less than 95% were seen once. This CDR3 has 15 residues. CDR1 is KGHSH and CDR2 is LQKENI in the germline V gene. After removal of 3 bases from V and 6 bases from J, the junction contained 9 bases not matched to a gene. The sequence was collected from an adult who received the AZD1222 COVID-19 vaccine. The V and J genes are TRBV18 and TRBJ2-7; TRBD1 agrees at 9 bases. The specimen was peripheral blood, collected 28 days after the second AZD1222 dose. The DNA for the CDR3 is TGTGCCAGCTCACCTGACACCGGGACAGGGAGCGAGCAGTACTTC. This encodes CASSPDTGTGSEQYF.